The 25 T cell receptor beta chains presented below share a single source sample, sequenced in a study of T cell repertoires in cytomegalovirus infection. TCRdb ran MiXCR on the reads and lists one entry per CDR3 protein. The table has nearly 550,000 distinct CDR3 sequences, 16% seen once. Sequenced sample: CD8+ T cells from PBMCs. The receptor set was obtained from a human donor in good health (CMV status not recorded). Some clones in this sample may be carry-over from other donors' samples.

CDR3 protein: CAVNQPQHF. CDR3 coding DNA: TGTGCTGTCAATCAGCCCCAGCATTTT. The chain employs TRBV6-6 and TRBJ1-5; D gene uncertain. The CDR3 is 9 residues long. CDR1 and CDR2 (germline): MNHNY, SVGAGI (reference sequence).

As regards this clonotype: A read error is possible here, since a much larger clone lies one base away. V gene TRBV24-1 combines with J gene TRBJ1-5, with TRBD1 matching 8 bases. The CDR3 is 15 residues long. Trimming took 4 bases from V and 4 from J; bases not matched to a gene: 5. Per the germline V gene, CDR1 is KGHDR and CDR2 is SFDVKD. The CDR3 nucleotides are TGTGCCACCAGTGACCGGGACAGGACAAATCAGCCCCAGCATTTT. Its protein product is CATSDRDRTNQPQHF.

This clonotype has only a few counts. V gene TRBV27 combines with J gene TRBJ1-4, with D uncertain. Trimming stripped 4 bases from V and 8 bases from J, with 8 bases between. The CDR3 is 12 amino acids. Looked up from germline, CDR1 is MNHEY and CDR2 is SMNVEV (reference sequence). The CDR3 DNA is TGTGCCAGCAGTTCGCGACAAGAAAAACTGTTTTTT. Amino acid sequence: CASSSRQEKLFF. The full variable domain, in which reference TRBV27 and TRBJ1-4 provide the parts outside the CDR3, is EAQVTQNPRYLITVTGKKLTVTCSQNMNHEYMSWYRQDPGLGLRQIYYSMNVEVTDKGDVPEGYKVSRKEKRNFPLILESPSPNQTSLYFCASSSRQEKLFFGSGTQLSVL.

This clonotype was observed a handful of times. The chain is built from TRBV4-1 and TRBJ2-1; no clear D. Trimming removed 0 bases at V and 1 base at J, with 4 bases between. CDR1 is MGHRA, CDR2 YSYEKL, per germline. This CDR3 contains 14 residues. CDR3 DNA sequence: TGCGCCAGCAGCCAAGAGGAGTCCTACAATGAGCAGTTCTTC. This gives the protein CASSQEESYNEQFF.

This clonotype has at least ten counts. The genes are TRBV7-9 and TRBJ2-7; 7 bases are a match to TRBD2. The germline V gene encodes CDR1 SEHNR and CDR2 FQNEAQ (reference sequence). Trimming cost V 2 bases and J 6 bases; bases outside gene matches: 16. CDR3 length: 17 amino acids. Written as DNA, the CDR3 is TGTGCCAGCAGCTTAAAGCGGGATGGGCCTCAACTCCGCGAGCAGTACTTC. It encodes CASSLKRDGPQLREQYF.

This clonotype was found many times. The CDR3 DNA follows: TGTGCCAGCAGTAGATCCCGCAGAGCAAGCTCGATTCAGGACACTGAAGCTTTCTTT. Amino acids: CASSRSRRASSIQDTEAFF. This chain connects TRBV27 to TRBJ1-1; D is uncertain. Trimming left V 5 bases short and J 3 bases short, with 28 bases between. This CDR3 is built from 19 residues. The germline V gene encodes CDR1 MNHEY and CDR2 SMNVEV (reference sequence).

This sequence joins TRBV5-6 and TRBJ2-5, with 12 nucleotides matching TRBD2. In germline, CDR1 is SGHDT, CDR2 YYEEEE. This CDR3 is built from 18 residues. With V trimmed by 1 base and J by 4 bases, 11 bases remained unmatched. The CDR3 loop is CASSLLWLAGGRGETQYF. CDR3 bases: TGTGCCAGCAGCTTGCTCTGGCTAGCGGGAGGGCGTGGAGAGACCCAGTACTTC.

This clonotype was recorded a few times. The gene calls are TRBV19 and TRBJ2-3; 16 nucleotides align to TRBD2. The CDR3 sequence is 18 residues long. The germline CDR1 and CDR2 sequences are LNHDA and SQIVND (reference sequence). V lost 4 bases and J lost 5; bases outside the gene matches: 9. CDR3 amino acids: CASSRGLAGGVGKDTQYF. CDR3 nucleotides: TGTGCCAGTAGTAGGGGACTAGCGGGGGGGGTGGGAAAAGATACGCAGTATTTT.

This clonotype was observed a few times. The chain uses TRBV4-2 and TRBJ1-1, with D maybe TRBD1 (6 bases). This CDR3 has 15 residues. The germline V gene has CDR1 LGHNA and CDR2 YNFKEQ. V lost 1 base and J lost 3, with 12 bases in between. CDR3 nucleotide sequence: TGTGCCAGCAGCCAAGCTAGCGCAGGGGACACTGAAGCTTTCTTT. It yields the protein CASSQASAGDTEAFF.

V gene TRBV9 combines with J gene TRBJ2-1, with D hard to call. The CDR3 has 16 residues. Trimming removed 0 bases from V and 1 base from J, with 11 bases in between. Per germline, CDR1 SGDLS and CDR2 YYNGEE. The CDR3 reads CASSVESRMSYNEQFF. Written as DNA, the CDR3 is TGTGCCAGCAGCGTAGAGTCCAGAATGTCCTACAATGAGCAGTTCTTC.

J is TRBJ2-1 and V is TRBV20-1; 9 nucleotides agree with TRBD1. The CDR3 covers 16 residues. Germline CDR1 reads DFQATT; CDR2 reads SNEGSKA (reference sequence). J lost 2 bases, V lost 1 base, and 6 bases had no gene match. DNA for the CDR3: TGCAGTGCTAGAGCCTTACAGGGGGCAACCTACAATGAGCAGTTCTTC. Protein product: CSARALQGATYNEQFF.

This clonotype was seen a single time. A much larger clone lies a single base off, so this may be a read error. The gene calls are TRBV7-6 and TRBJ2-7; D remains unclear. The germline V gene encodes CDR1 SGHVS and CDR2 FNYEAQ. This CDR3 contains 12 residues. CDR3 protein: CVSSVRAYEQYF. The CDR3 DNA reads TGTGTCAGCAGCGTCCGAGCCTACGAGCAGTACTTC.

This clonotype was seen once. This may be a read error: a much more frequent sequence differs by one nucleotide. The J gene is TRBJ1-2, the V gene TRBV13, with a tentative D call TRBD1 (5 bases). V was trimmed by 5 bases and J by 5 bases, leaving 9 bases between them. This CDR3 is built from 12 residues. Germline V gene sequence: CDR1 PRHDT, CDR2 FYEKMQ (reference sequence). The CDR3 region is CASSQGTYGYTF. The CDR3 coding sequence is TGTGCCAGCAGCCAAGGGACTTATGGCTACACCTTC.

This clonotype was seen only a few times. The chain uses TRBV19 and TRBJ2-1, with D unresolved. The CDR3 sequence is 14 residues long. V was clipped by 2 bases and J by 7 bases, with 12 bases between them. Germline CDR1 LNHDA, CDR2 SQIVND (reference sequence). This CDR3 reads CASSITAVGNEQFF. The CDR3 region has the DNA TGTGCCAGTAGTATAACCGCGGTGGGGAATGAGCAGTTCTTC.

A remark on this clonotype: This may stem from a read error, because a much larger clone lies one nucleotide away. J is TRBJ1-1 and V is TRBV7-3; D remains ambiguous. Germline CDR1 and CDR2: SGHTA and FQGTGA. V lost 10 bases, J lost 3 bases, and 12 bases lay in between. CDR3 length: 12 residues. CDR3 coding DNA: TGTGCCACCCTGATGGGAGACACTGAAGCTTTCTTT. Translation: CATLMGDTEAFF.

This clonotype was picked up a small number of times. The chain links TRBV25-1 to TRBJ2-7; D is unclear. The CDR3 contains 15 residues. Germline assignment: CDR1 MGHDK and CDR2 SYGVNS. V lost 3 bases to trimming and J lost 4 bases, with 16 bases between them. CDR3 in DNA: TGTGCCAGCAGTGAGTTTGTTGACCTCCCATACGAGCAGTACTTC. This codes for CASSEFVDLPYEQYF.

The chain couples TRBV20-1 to TRBJ2-5; 7 nucleotides agree with TRBD1. With 1 base clipped from V and 5 bases from J, the junction kept 7 bases outside the gene matches. In germline, CDR1 is DFQATT, CDR2 SNEGSKA (reference sequence). This CDR3 has 14 amino acids. CDR3 coding DNA: TGCAGTGCTAGAGGGTCAGGGGGAAGTGAGACCCAGTACTTC. Its translation: CSARGSGGSETQYF.

The chain is built from TRBV19 and TRBJ2-2; 13 nucleotides line up with TRBD2. The CDR3 sequence is 19 residues long. Germline-derived CDR1 and CDR2 are LNHDA and SQIVND (reference sequence). After removal of 5 bases from V and 3 bases from J, the junction contained 12 bases not matched to a gene. CDR3 DNA sequence: TGTGCCAGTAGTCCTCGGACTAGCGGGAGCGTTGTGGACACCGGGGAGCTGTTTTTT. Protein product: CASSPRTSGSVVDTGELFF.

The CDR3 DNA is TGTGCCAGCACTGGGACAGGGGTCGAGCAGTACTTC. Translating gives CASTGTGVEQYF. The V call is TRBV2, the J call TRBJ2-7, with 10 bases aligning to TRBD1. The CDR3 runs 12 residues. In germline, CDR1 is SNHLY, CDR2 FYNNEI. V lost 7 bases, J lost 6 bases, and 3 bases stayed unmatched.

This clonotype was seen at least ten times. V and J are TRBV4-1 and TRBJ2-7; D may be TRBD1 (6 bases). The CDR3 is 14 residues long. Trimming stripped 1 base from V and 5 bases from J, with 12 bases between. CDR1 is MGHRA, CDR2 YSYEKL, per germline. The CDR3 loop reads CASSQGPHRDEQYF. The CDR3 DNA reads as TGCGCCAGCAGCCAAGGGCCCCACAGGGACGAGCAGTACTTC.

This clonotype was seen many times. This chain links TRBV7-9 with TRBJ2-5, with 11 nucleotides matching TRBD2. Per the germline V gene, CDR1 is SEHNR and CDR2 is FQNEAQ (reference sequence). The CDR3 sequence is 17 residues long. The ends lost 5 bases at V and 3 bases at J; junction bases unmatched: 11. The CDR3 DNA reads TGTGCCAGCAGCCCGGGGACTAGCGGAGGGACTAAAGAGACCCAGTACTTC. Translation: CASSPGTSGGTKETQYF.

This clonotype was found many times. This chain connects TRBV7-9 to TRBJ2-1, with D perhaps matching TRBD2 (6 bases). V lost 4 bases and J lost 4, with 14 bases in between. CDR3 size: 15 residues. The germline V gene has CDR1 SEHNR and CDR2 FQNEAQ (reference sequence). The CDR3, as DNA: TGTGCCAGCAGCTATCGACTAGGGGAGTACAATGAGCAGTTCTTC. It translates to CASSYRLGEYNEQFF.

The chain employs TRBV27 and TRBJ1-5; D perhaps matches TRBD1 (5 bases). V was pared by 7 bases and J by 0 bases, with 13 bases between. The CDR3 spans 15 residues. The germline V gene has CDR1 MNHEY and CDR2 SMNVEV (reference sequence). CDR3: CASKGGGYSNQPQHF. Written as DNA, the CDR3 is TGTGCCAGCAAAGGCGGGGGGTATAGCAATCAGCCCCAGCATTTT.

The chain employs TRBV4-1 and TRBJ1-5, with a possible D match to TRBD1 (5 bases). The V gene's germline CDR1 is MGHRA and CDR2 YSYEKL. Trimming stripped 2 bases from V and 3 bases from J, with 14 bases between. The CDR3 consists of 16 residues. The CDR3 DNA reads as TGCGCCAGCAGCCAACGGCCTACAGGCAACAATCAGCCCCAGCATTTT. Protein: CASSQRPTGNNQPQHF.

Many counts were recorded for this clonotype. The chain couples TRBV7-9 to TRBJ2-1; 8 positions match TRBD2. The germline gives CDR1 SEHNR, CDR2 FQNEAQ (reference sequence). This CDR3 is built from 14 residues. V shed 1 base, J shed 7 bases, and the junction held 3 bases outside the gene matches. The CDR3 DNA sequence: TGTGCCAGCAGCTTAGTTAGCGGGGTAAATGAGCAGTTCTTC. Its translation: CASSLVSGVNEQFF.